This T cell receptor (beta chain) was sequenced in a study of T cell repertoires in cytomegalovirus infection. Study context: A matching HLA type, together with CMV infection, was signaled by public TCR beta signatures.

TCRdb ran MiXCR on the reads and lists one entry per CDR3 protein. Among 510,000 or so distinct CDR3 sequences, approximately 26% were seen once, and the ten largest hold roughly an eighth. The study's findings and limits: It was HLA-C-restricted CMV-specific TCR beta clonotypes that dominated the response ex vivo.

Comment on this clonotype: Antigen: not known.

The CDR3 has 17 residues. The germline V gene encodes CDR1 SGHNT and CDR2 YENEEA. The V gene end was trimmed by 6 bases and the J gene end by 7 bases; junction bases not matched to a gene: 14. The specimen sequenced was PBMCs. This TCR was sampled from a human donor in good health (CMV status not recorded). Some clones in this sample may be carry-over from other donors' samples. The J gene is TRBJ2-1, the V gene TRBV11-3; the match to TRBD2 covers 11 bases. The DNA for the CDR3 is TGTGCCAGCAGTTCAACAGGGTTAGCGGGAGGGCGTAATGAGCAGTTCTTC. Its translation is CASSSTGLAGGRNEQFF.